This T cell receptor (beta chain) was recovered during a study of blood T cell repertoires in COVID-19. At the level of the study: Whether acute or convalescent, the COVID-19 samples came from the United States, Italy and Spain. PBMCs, B-cell-depleted T cells, or T cells were the source of the cDNA or gDNA that made up the material.

In the source study's methods: Amplifying reference gene primers gave estimates of nucleated cell counts. Clones were sequenced by immunoSEQ multiplex PCR, and TCRdb holds only the in-frame ones, with some missing. That table supplies the V and J calls and clone size; D and trimming were determined from the DNA. The data show more than 300,000 clones, with over 80% seen just once and approximately 4.7% held by the top ten. This CDR3 is 14 amino acids long. Germline lookup yields CDR1 LGHDT and CDR2 YNNKEL (reference sequence). Trimming shortened V by 0 bases and J by 5 bases, and 9 bases separated the two germline ends. Recovered Cohort 3 donors showed two negative PCRs, clearance, or symptom resolution.

Sequenced: PBMCs or T cells enriched from blood (not recorded which). The J gene is TRBJ2-3, the V gene TRBV3-1 (or the pseudogene TRBV3-2); D is undetermined. The sequence came from a woman between 50 and 59 years old who had recovered from COVID-19. In DNA form, the CDR3 reads TGTGCCAGCAGCCAAGATCCGCCCGGAGATACGCAGTATTTT. Its protein product is CASSQDPPGDTQYF.